This is a list of T cell receptor beta chains from one sample in a study of CD8 T cells in ankylosing spondylitis. TCRdb re-analysed the 5' RACE reads in MiXCR, keeping a single row per CDR3 protein. The sample has nearly 250,000 distinct CDR3 sequences, approximately 30% seen once. Sequencing was performed on blood, either unsorted or a sorted T cell fraction (not recorded which). The receptor set was obtained from a male donor with ankylosing spondylitis or in good health (not recorded which). Each CDR3 is given with its conserved first and last residue. D genes are given only for firm matches. Only some rows state a clone size, as once, few, many or a class for expanded clones.

j_call | v_call | d_call | clone_size | cdr3_aa | cdr3_nt
TRBJ1-1 | TRBV7-8 | NA | NA | CASSLSNTEAFF | TGTGCCAGCAGCCTTAGCAACACTGAAGCTTTCTTT
TRBJ2-2 | TRBV28 | NA | NA | CASSLFRGLAGELFF | TGTGCCAGCAGTTTATTTCGGGGCCTCGCCGGGGAGCTGTTTTTT
TRBJ2-5 | TRBV7-2 | TRBD2 | few | CASSLEWRGARETQYF | TGTGCCAGCAGCTTAGAGTGGCGGGGGGCCCGGGAGACCCAGTACTTC
TRBJ2-2 | TRBV12-3/TRBV12-4 | TRBD1 | NA | CASTTNRGTGELFF | TGTGCCAGCACCACCAACAGGGGTACCGGGGAGCTGTTTTTT
TRBJ2-1 | TRBV20-1 | TRBD2 | few | CSARLAGLSSYNEQFF | TGCAGTGCTAGACTAGCGGGACTGAGCTCCTACAATGAGCAGTTCTTC
TRBJ2-3 | TRBV20-1 | NA | few | CSARGTGGYGEFTDTQYF | TGCAGTGCTAGAGGAACAGGAGGGTACGGGGAGTTCACAGATACGCAGTATTTT
TRBJ1-2 | TRBV27 | NA | NA | CASSRGGGYTF | TGTGCCAGCAGTCGGGGGGGTGGCTACACCTTC
TRBJ1-1 | TRBV10-3 | NA | few | CAISEYLGNTEAFF | TGTGCCATCAGTGAGTACTTAGGGAACACTGAAGCTTTCTTT
TRBJ1-2 | TRBV4-2 | NA | NA | CASSQEESVDYGYTF | TGTGCCAGCAGCCAGGAAGAGTCGGTAGACTATGGCTACACCTTC
TRBJ2-5 | TRBV12-3/TRBV12-4 | NA | NA | CASSLGQLQETQYF | TGTGCCAGCAGTTTGGGGCAACTCCAAGAGACCCAGTACTTC
TRBJ2-7 | TRBV20-1 | NA | few | CSAVQAYEQYF | TGCAGTGCTGTACAGGCCTACGAGCAGTACTTC
TRBJ2-7 | TRBV27 | NA | NA | CASSFRPGGYSYEQYF | TGTGCCAGCAGTTTTCGACCCGGCGGGTACTCCTACGAGCAGTACTTC
TRBJ2-6 | TRBV5-6 | NA | few | CASSLAAGILSGANVLTF | TGTGCCAGCAGCTTGGCGGCAGGGATTCTCTCTGGGGCCAACGTCCTGACTTTC
TRBJ1-5 | TRBV6-6 | TRBD1 | NA | CASRSGQGKPQHF | TGTGCCAGCAGATCGGGACAGGGGAAACCCCAGCATTTT
TRBJ2-5 | TRBV7-8 | NA | NA | CASSLAKGSARPKETQYF | TGTGCCAGCAGCTTAGCAAAGGGGTCCGCCCGGCCCAAAGAGACCCAGTACTTC
TRBJ1-5 | TRBV12-3/TRBV12-4 | NA | NA | CASSLVENQPQHF | TGTGCCAGCAGTTTAGTAGAGAATCAGCCCCAGCATTTT
TRBJ1-2 | TRBV5-1 | NA | few | CASSSDRLNGYTF | TGTGCCAGCAGCTCCGACAGATTGAATGGCTACACCTTC
TRBJ2-1 | TRBV29-1 | NA | few | CSVDGGTQYNEQFF | TGCAGCGTTGACGGGGGCACTCAATACAATGAGCAGTTCTTC
TRBJ2-5 | TRBV6-1 | TRBD2 | few | CASSTPASGKETQYF | TGTGCCAGCAGTACCCCCGCTAGCGGTAAAGAGACCCAGTACTTC
TRBJ2-5 | TRBV29-1 | TRBD1 | few | CSGGGQGETQYF | TGCAGCGGGGGGGGACAGGGGGAGACCCAGTACTTC
TRBJ1-5 | TRBV20-1 | NA | NA | CSARKNHDSNQPQHF | TGCAGTGCTAGGAAGAACCACGATAGCAATCAGCCCCAGCATTTT
TRBJ2-3 | TRBV4-1 | NA | few | CASSQVMARDRDTDTQYF | TGCGCCAGCAGCCAAGTAATGGCCAGGGATCGGGACACAGATACGCAGTATTTT
TRBJ2-7 | TRBV2 | NA | few | CASSVGTEDFTTYEQYF | TGTGCCAGCAGTGTAGGGACCGAAGATTTCACCACCTACGAGCAGTACTTC
TRBJ2-1 | TRBV29-1 | NA | NA | CSVPREGGTYNEQFF | TGCAGCGTCCCTAGGGAGGGGGGGACCTACAATGAGCAGTTCTTC
TRBJ2-3 | TRBV9 | NA | NA | CASSVGPTTDTQYF | TGTGCCAGCAGCGTAGGGCCAACCACAGATACGCAGTATTTT
TRBJ1-1 | TRBV27 | NA | NA | CASQRDVVTEAFF | TGTGCCTCTCAGCGGGATGTGGTCACTGAAGCTTTCTTT
TRBJ2-7 | TRBV29-1 | TRBD1 | NA | CSVTSSGTGRREQYF | TGCAGCGTCACTTCCTCCGGGACAGGTCGCCGGGAGCAGTACTTC
TRBJ2-5 | TRBV29-1 | NA | few | CSVEDLVQLRGTQYF | TGCAGCGTTGAAGATCTGGTACAGCTTCGTGGGACCCAGTACTTC